A single sample is the source of the 15 T cell receptor beta chains below, sequenced in a study of monozygotic twins with cystic fibrosis (dated by TCRdb to about 2021). Library generation was performed with the immunoSEQ multiplex PCR assay. This immuneACCESS table, as held by TCRdb, lists in-frame sequences with V and J called but not all clones. Of the missing ones, under half trace to an unresolved V gene in checked studies; the others have no known cause. Counted in this sample were tens of thousands of clones; 84% of them appeared once. Roughly 1.8% of the sample is in the top ten clones. The source material was blood. The receptor set was obtained from a girl aged 2 to 10 with cystic fibrosis.

This clone was found once. This chain connects TRBV7-2 to TRBJ2-5; weak D call: TRBD1 (6 bases). The CDR3 has 16 amino acids. Trimming removed 5 bases at V and 5 bases at J, with 21 bases between. Germline values: CDR1 SGHTA, CDR2 FQGNSA. In nucleotides, the CDR3 is TGTGCCAGCAGCCGGGGTCGAGGGGGTAGGTGGGAGACCCAGTACTTC. It encodes CASSRGRGGRWETQYF.

The rearrangement joins TRBV7-2 to TRBJ1-2, with 10 bases aligning to TRBD1. Per the germline V gene, CDR1 is SGHTA and CDR2 is FQGNSA. V gave up 1 base and J gave up 2 bases; unmatched junction bases: 1. This CDR3 comprises 15 residues. CDR3 sequence reads: CASSLGQGANYGYTF. CDR3 sequence (DNA): TGTGCCAGCAGCTTAGGACAGGGGGCAAACTATGGCTACACCTTC.

This sequence joins TRBV23-1 and TRBJ2-2; TRBD1 matches at 7 bases. TRBV23-1 is classed as an ORF, of uncertain function. V lost 5 bases to trimming and J lost 7 bases; unmatched junction nucleotides: 4. The CDR3 sequence is 13 residues long. CDR3 nucleotides: TGCGCCAGCAGTTCGAACAGGGGCGGGGAGCTGTTTTTT. Its translation is CASSSNRGGELFF.

The chain links TRBV18 to TRBJ2-5; 9 bases line up with TRBD2. CDR3 size: 14 residues. Germline V CDR1 and CDR2: KGHSH, LQKENI. V shed 1 base, J shed 3 bases, and the junction held 0 bases outside the gene matches. The CDR3 sequence is CASSPRLAEETQYF. The CDR3, as DNA: TGTGCCAGCTCACCACGACTAGCGGAAGAGACCCAGTACTTC.

The V gene is TRBV5-1, the J gene TRBJ2-3; D uncertain. This CDR3 is 15 amino acids long. CDR1 is SGHRS, CDR2 YFSETQ, per germline. V lost 4 bases and J 5 bases, leaving 17 bases between the germline ends. CDR3 amino acids: CASSALRAAVDTQYF. The CDR3 bases are TGCGCCAGCAGCGCCCTCCGGGCCGCAGTAGATACGCAGTATTTT.

The rearrangement uses TRBV5-4 and TRBJ1-1, with D maybe TRBD1 (6 bases). The CDR3 is 14 residues long. Between the trimmed V and J ends, which lost 5 bases and 5 bases, there was a span of 16 bases. From germline, CDR1 is SGHNT and CDR2 YYREEE (reference sequence). The CDR3 spells CASSIRGERTEAFF. The CDR3 DNA sequence: TGTGCCAGCAGTATAAGGGGGGAGAGGACTGAAGCTTTCTTT.

This clone has just a few counts. The CDR3 nucleotides are TGTGCCAGCGGGACGACAGGGAGGAACACTGAAGCTTTCTTT. It codes for CASGTTGRNTEAFF. The chain links TRBV27 to TRBJ1-1; 7 bases align to TRBD1. The CDR3 covers 14 residues. The ends lost 8 bases at V and 1 base at J; junction bases unmatched: 7. Germline V gene sequence: CDR1 MNHEY, CDR2 SMNVEV (reference sequence).

This clone was observed once. The rearrangement joins TRBV6-5 to TRBJ2-7, with unresolved D. The CDR3 is made up of 14 amino acids. Germline V gene lookup returns CDR1 MNHEY and CDR2 SVGAGI. V lost 5 bases, J lost 3 bases, and 14 bases lay in between. The chain's CDR3 is CASSPFLGFYEQYF. CDR3 coding DNA: TGTGCCAGCAGTCCCTTCCTGGGATTCTACGAGCAGTACTTC.

This clone was picked up a small number of times. The V call is TRBV18, the J call TRBJ1-4; D remains unclear. The V gene's germline CDR1 is KGHSH and CDR2 LQKENI. V lost 3 bases, J lost 14 bases, and 22 bases lay in between. This CDR3 has 15 amino acids. CDR3 in amino acids: CASSPKSGGNKGLFF. CDR3 bases: TGTGCCAGCTCACCTAAATCGGGTGGAAACAAGGGTCTGTTTTTT.

This clone was observed a single time. The chain uses TRBV11-2 and TRBJ2-3; 7 positions match TRBD2. Trimming cost V 3 bases and J 0 bases; bases outside gene matches: 3. Germline V lookup: CDR1 SGHAT, CDR2 FQNNGV. The CDR3 length is 15 residues. Here the CDR3 DNA reads TGTGCCAGCAGCTTCGCACTAGCGAGCACAGATACGCAGTATTTT. Amino acid sequence: CASSFALASTDTQYF.

The gene calls are TRBV9 and TRBJ2-2; D remains ambiguous. The V end was cut by 4 bases, the J end by 1 base, with 14 bases between. This CDR3 is 16 amino acids long. Germline lookup yields CDR1 SGDLS and CDR2 YYNGEE. CDR3 sequence: CASSPTHLGNTGELFF. CDR3 bases: TGTGCCAGCAGCCCCACCCATTTAGGGAACACCGGGGAGCTGTTTTTT.

V usage is TRBV6-1 and J usage is TRBJ1-2; D is uncertain. V gave up 2 bases and J gave up 1 base, with 8 bases separating them. Germline values: CDR1 MNHNS, CDR2 SASEGT. This CDR3 spans 14 amino acids. The CDR3 DNA reads TGTGCCAGCAGTGAACGAACAGATAACTATGGCTACACCTTC. Its translation is CASSERTDNYGYTF.

This clone turned up a few times. CDR3 DNA sequence: TGTGCCAGCAGCGTAGAAGCGGCAGGGTGGGACGAGCAGTACTTC. It is translated as CASSVEAAGWDEQYF. The chain recombines TRBV9 with TRBJ2-7, with D perhaps TRBD1 or TRBD2 (5 bases each). Trimming took off 0 bases at V and 5 bases at J, with 15 bases between the two ends. The CDR3 consists of 15 residues. The germline CDR1 and CDR2 sequences are SGDLS and YYNGEE.

This chain links TRBV19 with TRBJ2-7; 8 bases are a match to TRBD1. The germline V gene has CDR1 LNHDA and CDR2 SQIVND (reference sequence). J lost 5 bases, V lost 3 bases, and 9 bases had no gene match. This CDR3 contains 15 residues. The CDR3 DNA follows: TGTGCCAGTAGTATTGAGGGCAGGGGGCATGACGAGCAGTACTTC. This translates into CASSIEGRGHDEQYF.

The V gene is TRBV5-1, the J gene TRBJ1-2; 7 bases line up with TRBD1. The CDR3 has 14 residues. Germline values: CDR1 SGHRS, CDR2 YFSETQ. After removal of 4 bases from V and 1 base from J, the junction contained 4 bases not matched to a gene. CDR3 in DNA: TGCGCCAGCAGCCTCCGGGACAGTAACTATGGCTACACCTTC. This encodes CASSLRDSNYGYTF.